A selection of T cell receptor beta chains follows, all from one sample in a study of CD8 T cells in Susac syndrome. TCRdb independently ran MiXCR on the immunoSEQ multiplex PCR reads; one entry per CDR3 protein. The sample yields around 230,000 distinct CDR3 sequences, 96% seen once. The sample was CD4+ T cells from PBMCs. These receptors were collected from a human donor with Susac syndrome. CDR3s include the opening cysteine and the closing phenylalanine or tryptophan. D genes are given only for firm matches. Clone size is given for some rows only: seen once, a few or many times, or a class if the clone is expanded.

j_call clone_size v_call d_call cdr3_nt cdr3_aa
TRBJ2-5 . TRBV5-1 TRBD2 TGCGCCAGCAGCTTGGAGAGCGGGGCCCAGTACTTC CASSLESGAQYF
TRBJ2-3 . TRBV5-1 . TGCGCCAGCAGCTTGGACGTCGGCACAGATACGCAGTATTTT CASSLDVGTDTQYF
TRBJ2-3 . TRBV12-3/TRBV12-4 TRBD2 TGTGCCAGCTACGAACGGCAGCCCGGGAGGACGCAGTATTTT CASYERQPGRTQYF
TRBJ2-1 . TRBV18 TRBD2 TGTGCCAGCTCACCAGTCGGGAGGGCCAACAATGAGCAGTTCTTC CASSPVGRANNEQFF
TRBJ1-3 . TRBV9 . TGTGCCAGCAGCGTAGGCCCGGGGGGCTCTGGAAACACCATATATTTT CASSVGPGGSGNTIYF
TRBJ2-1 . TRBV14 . TGTGCCAGCAGCGGAAAGCTACGGACGAGGAGCTCCTACAATGAGCAGTTCTTC CASSGKLRTRSSYNEQFF
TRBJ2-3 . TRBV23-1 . TGCGCCAGCAGTCAACGACCCTTCACAGATACGCAGTATTTT CASSQRPFTDTQYF
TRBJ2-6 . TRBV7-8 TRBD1 TGTGCCAGCAGGCCTGGACAGGGGGCTGCGAGCTCTGGGGCCAACGTCCTGACTTTC CASRPGQGAASSGANVLTF
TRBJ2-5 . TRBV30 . TGTGCCTGGAGTTCGGCAGGGCCGCGGGGGACCCAGTACTTC CAWSSAGPRGTQYF
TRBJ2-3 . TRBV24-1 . TGTGCCAGCGGATCAGGAGGCGACACAGATACGCAGTATTTT CASGSGGDTDTQYF
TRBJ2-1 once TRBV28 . TGTGCCAGCAGTGCACGGGATGAGCAGTTCTTC CASSARDEQFF
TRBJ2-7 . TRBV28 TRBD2 TGTGCCAGCAGTTTACGGAGCGGGACTAGAAACGAGCAGTACTTC CASSLRSGTRNEQYF
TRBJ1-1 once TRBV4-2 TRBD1 TGTGCCAGCAGCCGGCGCGGGACAGCGAACACTGAAGCTTTCTTT CASSRRGTANTEAFF
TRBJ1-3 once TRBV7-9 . TGTGCCAGCAGCCCCATTCGGGGAAGCGGAAACACCATATATTTT CASSPIRGSGNTIYF
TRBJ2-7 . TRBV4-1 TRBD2 TGCGCCAGCAGCCAAACGGGGGCGCCGGGGGGGGAGCAGTACTTC CASSQTGAPGGEQYF